This TCR beta chain was observed in a study of T cell changes during pregnancy in multiple sclerosis. This table comes from immunoSEQ multiplex PCR, and its TCRdb copy is limited to in-frame clones, with some not included. The data hold 50,000 or so clones, with around 92% observed a single time. The germline V and J ends were trimmed by 4 bases and 0 bases, with 13 bases remaining between them. From germline, CDR1 is SGDLS and CDR2 YYNGEE. The CDR3 runs 16 residues. The clonotype was recovered from a female donor with multiple sclerosis, enrolled in a pregnancy study. Sequences were derived from CD4+ T cells from peripheral blood mononuclear cells, sampled in the third trimester of pregnancy. This chain uses TRBV9 with TRBJ1-4, with a possible D match to TRBD1 (6 bases). CDR3 region: CASSSGQRTTNEKLFF. The DNA of the CDR3 is TGTGCCAGCAGCTCTGGACAGCGAACAACTAATGAAAAACTGTTTTTT.